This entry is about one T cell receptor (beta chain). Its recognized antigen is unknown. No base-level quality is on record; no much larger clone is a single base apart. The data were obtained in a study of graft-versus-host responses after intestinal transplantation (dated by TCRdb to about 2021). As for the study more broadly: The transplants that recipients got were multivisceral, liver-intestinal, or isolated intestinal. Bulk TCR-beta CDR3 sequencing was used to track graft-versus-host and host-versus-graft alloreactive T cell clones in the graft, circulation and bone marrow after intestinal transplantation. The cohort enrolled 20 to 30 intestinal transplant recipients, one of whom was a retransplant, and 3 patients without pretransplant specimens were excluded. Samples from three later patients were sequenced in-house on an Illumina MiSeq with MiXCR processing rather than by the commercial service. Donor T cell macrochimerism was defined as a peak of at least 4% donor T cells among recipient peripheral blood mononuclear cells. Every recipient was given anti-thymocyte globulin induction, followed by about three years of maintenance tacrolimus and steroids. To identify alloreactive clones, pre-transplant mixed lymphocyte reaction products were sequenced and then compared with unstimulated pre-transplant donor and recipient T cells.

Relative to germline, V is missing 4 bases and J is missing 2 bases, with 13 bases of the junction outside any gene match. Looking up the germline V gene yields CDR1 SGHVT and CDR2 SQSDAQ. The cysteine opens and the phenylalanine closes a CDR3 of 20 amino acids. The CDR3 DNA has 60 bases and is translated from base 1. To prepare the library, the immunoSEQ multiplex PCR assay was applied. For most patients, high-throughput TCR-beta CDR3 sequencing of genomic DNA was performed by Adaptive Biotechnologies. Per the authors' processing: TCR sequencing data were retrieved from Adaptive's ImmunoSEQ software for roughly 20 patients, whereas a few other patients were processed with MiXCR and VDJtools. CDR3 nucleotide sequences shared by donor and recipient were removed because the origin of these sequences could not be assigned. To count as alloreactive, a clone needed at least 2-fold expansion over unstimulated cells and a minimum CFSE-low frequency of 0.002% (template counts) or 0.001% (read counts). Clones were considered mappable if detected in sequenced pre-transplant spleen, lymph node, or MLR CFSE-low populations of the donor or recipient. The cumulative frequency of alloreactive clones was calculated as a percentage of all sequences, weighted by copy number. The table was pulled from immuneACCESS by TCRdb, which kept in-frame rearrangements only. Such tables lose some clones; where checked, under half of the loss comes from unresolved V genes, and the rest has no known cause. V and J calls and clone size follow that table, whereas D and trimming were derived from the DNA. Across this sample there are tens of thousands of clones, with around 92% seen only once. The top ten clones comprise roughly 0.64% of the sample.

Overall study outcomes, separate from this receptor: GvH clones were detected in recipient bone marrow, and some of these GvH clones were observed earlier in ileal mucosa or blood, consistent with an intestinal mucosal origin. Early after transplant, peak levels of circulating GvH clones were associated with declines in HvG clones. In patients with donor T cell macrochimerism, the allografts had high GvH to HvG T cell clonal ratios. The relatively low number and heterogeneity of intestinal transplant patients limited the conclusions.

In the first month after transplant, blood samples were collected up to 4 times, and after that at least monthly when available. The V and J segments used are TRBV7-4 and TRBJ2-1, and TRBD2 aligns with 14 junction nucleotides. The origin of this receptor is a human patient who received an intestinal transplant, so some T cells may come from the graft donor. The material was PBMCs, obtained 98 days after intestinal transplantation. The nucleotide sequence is TGTGCCAGCAGCTCTACCTCTGGGACTAGCGGGAGTCGCACCTACAATGAGCAGTTCTTC. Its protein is CASSSTSGTSGSRTYNEQFF.